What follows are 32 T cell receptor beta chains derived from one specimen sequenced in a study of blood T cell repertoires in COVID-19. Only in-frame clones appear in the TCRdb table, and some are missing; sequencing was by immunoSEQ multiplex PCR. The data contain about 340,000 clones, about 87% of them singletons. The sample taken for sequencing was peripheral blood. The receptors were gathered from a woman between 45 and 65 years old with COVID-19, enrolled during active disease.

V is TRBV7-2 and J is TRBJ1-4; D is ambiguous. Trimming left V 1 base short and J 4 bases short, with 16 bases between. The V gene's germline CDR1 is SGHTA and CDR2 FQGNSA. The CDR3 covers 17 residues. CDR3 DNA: TGTGCCAGCAGCTTAGTTCGGGTATCTTCGGATAATGAAAAACTGTTTTTT. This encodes CASSLVRVSSDNEKLFF.

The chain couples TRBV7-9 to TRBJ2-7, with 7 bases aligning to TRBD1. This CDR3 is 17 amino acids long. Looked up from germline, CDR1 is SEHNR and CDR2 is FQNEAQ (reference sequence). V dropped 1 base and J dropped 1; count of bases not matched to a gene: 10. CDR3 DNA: TGTGCCAGCAGCTTAGACCCCTTGGACAGGCTATCCTACGAGCAGTACTTC. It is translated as CASSLDPLDRLSYEQYF.

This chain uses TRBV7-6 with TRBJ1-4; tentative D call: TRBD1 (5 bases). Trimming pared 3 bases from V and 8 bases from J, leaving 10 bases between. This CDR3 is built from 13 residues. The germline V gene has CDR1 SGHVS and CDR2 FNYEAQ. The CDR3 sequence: CASSFRAGEKLFF. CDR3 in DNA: TGTGCCAGCAGCTTCAGGGCGGGAGAAAAACTGTTTTTT. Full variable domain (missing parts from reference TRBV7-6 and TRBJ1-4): GAGVSQSPRYKVTKRGQDVALRCDPISGHVSLYWYRQALGQGPEFLTYFNYEAQQDKSGLPNDRFSAERPEGSISTLTIQRTEQRDSAMYRCASSFRAGEKLFFGSGTQLSVL.

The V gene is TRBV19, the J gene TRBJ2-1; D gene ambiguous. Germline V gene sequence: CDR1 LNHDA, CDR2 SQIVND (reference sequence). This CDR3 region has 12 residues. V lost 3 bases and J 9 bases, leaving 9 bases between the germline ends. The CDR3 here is CASSMRRLEQFF. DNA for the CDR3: TGTGCCAGTAGTATGCGCCGCCTTGAGCAGTTCTTC. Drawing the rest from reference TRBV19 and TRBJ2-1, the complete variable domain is DGGITQSPKYLFRKEGQNVTLSCEQNLNHDAMYWYRQDPGQGLRLIYYSQIVNDFQKGDIAEGYSVSREKKESFPLTVTSAQKNPTAFYLCASSMRRLEQFFGPGTRLTVL.

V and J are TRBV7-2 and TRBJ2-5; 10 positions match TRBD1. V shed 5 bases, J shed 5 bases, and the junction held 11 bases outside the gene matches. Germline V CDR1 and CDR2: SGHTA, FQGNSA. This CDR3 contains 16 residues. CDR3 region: CASSLSGTGASETQYF. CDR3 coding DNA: TGTGCCAGCAGCCTAAGTGGGACAGGGGCGTCGGAGACCCAGTACTTC.

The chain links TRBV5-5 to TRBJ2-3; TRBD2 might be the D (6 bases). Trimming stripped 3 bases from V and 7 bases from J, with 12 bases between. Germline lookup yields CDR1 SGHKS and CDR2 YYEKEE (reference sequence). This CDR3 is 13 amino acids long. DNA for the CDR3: TGTGCCAGCAGCTCCGGGACTGGATATACGCAGTATTTT. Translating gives CASSSGTGYTQYF. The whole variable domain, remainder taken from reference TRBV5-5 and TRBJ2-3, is DAGVTQSPTHLIKTRGQQVTLRCSPISGHKSVSWYQQVLGQGPQFIFQYYEKEERGRGNFPDRFSARQFPNYSSELNVNALLLGDSALYLCASSSGTGYTQYFGPGTRLTVL.

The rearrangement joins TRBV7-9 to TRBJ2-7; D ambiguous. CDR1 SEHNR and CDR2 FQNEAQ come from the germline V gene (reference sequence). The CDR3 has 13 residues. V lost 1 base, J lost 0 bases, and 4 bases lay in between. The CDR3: CASSLVSSYEQYF. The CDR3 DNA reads TGTGCCAGCAGCTTAGTGAGCTCCTACGAGCAGTACTTC.

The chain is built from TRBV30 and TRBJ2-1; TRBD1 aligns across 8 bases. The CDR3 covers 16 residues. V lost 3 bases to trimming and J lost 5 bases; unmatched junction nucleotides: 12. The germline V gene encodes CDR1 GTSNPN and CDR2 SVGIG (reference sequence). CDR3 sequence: CAWSEWTGTRDNEQFF. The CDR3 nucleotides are TGTGCCTGGAGCGAGTGGACAGGGACCAGGGACAATGAGCAGTTCTTC.

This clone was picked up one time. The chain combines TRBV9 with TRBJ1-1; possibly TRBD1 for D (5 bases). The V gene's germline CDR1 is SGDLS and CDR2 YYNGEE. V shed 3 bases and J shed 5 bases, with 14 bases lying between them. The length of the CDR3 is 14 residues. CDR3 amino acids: CASSADIRGTEAFF. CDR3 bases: TGTGCCAGCAGCGCGGACATCCGGGGGACTGAAGCTTTCTTT.

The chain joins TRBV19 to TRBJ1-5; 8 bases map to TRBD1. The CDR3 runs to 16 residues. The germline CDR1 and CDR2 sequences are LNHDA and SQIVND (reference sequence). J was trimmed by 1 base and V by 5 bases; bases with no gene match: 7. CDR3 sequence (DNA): TGTGCCAGTAGTTCTGACAGGGGCATCAGCAATCAGCCCCAGCATTTT. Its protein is CASSSDRGISNQPQHF.

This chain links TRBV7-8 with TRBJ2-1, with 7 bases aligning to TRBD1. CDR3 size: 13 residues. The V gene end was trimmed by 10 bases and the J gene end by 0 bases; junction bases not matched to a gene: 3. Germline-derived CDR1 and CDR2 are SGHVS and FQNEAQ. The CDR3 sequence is CATTGSSYNEQFF. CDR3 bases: TGTGCCACGACAGGGAGCTCCTACAATGAGCAGTTCTTC.

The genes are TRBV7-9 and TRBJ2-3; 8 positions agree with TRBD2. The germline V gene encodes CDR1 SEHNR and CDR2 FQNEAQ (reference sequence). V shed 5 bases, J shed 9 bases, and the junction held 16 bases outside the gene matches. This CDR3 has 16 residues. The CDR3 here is CASSAPGTSLEKTQYF. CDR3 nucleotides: TGTGCCAGCAGCGCACCGGGGACTAGTCTTGAAAAAACGCAGTATTTT.

CDR3 bases: TGTGCCAGCACCCCCGACAGCCAGAACACCGGGGAGCTGTTTTTT. Residues: CASTPDSQNTGELFF. The V and J genes are TRBV11-3 and TRBJ2-2; a weak D match, TRBD1 (5 bases). Germline assignment: CDR1 SGHNT and CDR2 YENEEA. The CDR3 spans 15 residues. With 7 bases removed from V and 1 base from J, the gap between germline ends came to 13 bases.

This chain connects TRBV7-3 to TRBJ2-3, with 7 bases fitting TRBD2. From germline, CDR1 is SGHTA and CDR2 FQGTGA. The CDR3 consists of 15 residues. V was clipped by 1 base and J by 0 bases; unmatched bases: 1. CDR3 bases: TGTGCCAGCAGCTTAAGCGGGAGTAGCACAGATACGCAGTATTTT. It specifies CASSLSGSSTDTQYF.

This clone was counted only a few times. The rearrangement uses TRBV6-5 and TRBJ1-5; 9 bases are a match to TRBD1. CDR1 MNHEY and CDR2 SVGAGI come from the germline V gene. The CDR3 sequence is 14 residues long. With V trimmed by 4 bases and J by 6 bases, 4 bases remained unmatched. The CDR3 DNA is TGTGCCAGCAGTTCGGGACAGGGCTCTCAGCCCCAGCATTTT. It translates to CASSSGQGSQPQHF.

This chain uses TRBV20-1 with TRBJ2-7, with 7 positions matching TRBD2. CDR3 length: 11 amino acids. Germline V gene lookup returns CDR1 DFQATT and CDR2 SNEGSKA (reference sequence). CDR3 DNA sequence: TGCAGGGGGGATAGCGGGTACGAGCAGTACTTC. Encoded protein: CRGDSGYEQYF.

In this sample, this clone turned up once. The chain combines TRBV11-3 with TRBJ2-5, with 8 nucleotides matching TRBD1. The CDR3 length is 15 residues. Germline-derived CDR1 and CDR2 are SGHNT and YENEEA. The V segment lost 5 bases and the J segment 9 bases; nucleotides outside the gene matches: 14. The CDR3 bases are TGTGCCAGCAGCCCCAGGACAGGGCCCTCCGAGGCCCAGTACTTC. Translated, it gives CASSPRTGPSEAQYF.

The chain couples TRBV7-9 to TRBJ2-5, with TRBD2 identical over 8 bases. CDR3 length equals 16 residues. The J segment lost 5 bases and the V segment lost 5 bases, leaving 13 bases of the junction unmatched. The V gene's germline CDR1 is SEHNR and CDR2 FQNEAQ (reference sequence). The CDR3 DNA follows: TGTGCCAGCAGCACGCGGGGGGACCCGGTTGCTGAGACCCAGTACTTC. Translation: CASSTRGDPVAETQYF.

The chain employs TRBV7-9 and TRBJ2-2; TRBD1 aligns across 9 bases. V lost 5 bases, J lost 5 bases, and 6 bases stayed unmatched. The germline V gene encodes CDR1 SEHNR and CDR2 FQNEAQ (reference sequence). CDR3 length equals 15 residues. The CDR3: CASSPGTGQTGELFF. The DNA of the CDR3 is TGTGCCAGCAGCCCCGGGACAGGGCAGACCGGGGAGCTGTTTTTT.

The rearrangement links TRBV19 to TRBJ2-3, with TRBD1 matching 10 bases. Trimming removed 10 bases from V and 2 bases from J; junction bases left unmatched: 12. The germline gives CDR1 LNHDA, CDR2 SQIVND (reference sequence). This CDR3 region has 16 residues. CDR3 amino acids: CATSLETGGLTDTQYF. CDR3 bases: TGTGCCACCTCCCTCGAGACAGGGGGCCTCACAGATACGCAGTATTTT. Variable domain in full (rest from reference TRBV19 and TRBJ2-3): DGGITQSPKYLFRKEGQNVTLSCEQNLNHDAMYWYRQDPGQGLRLIYYSQIVNDFQKGDIAEGYSVSREKKESFPLTVTSAQKNPTAFYLCATSLETGGLTDTQYFGPGTRLTVL.

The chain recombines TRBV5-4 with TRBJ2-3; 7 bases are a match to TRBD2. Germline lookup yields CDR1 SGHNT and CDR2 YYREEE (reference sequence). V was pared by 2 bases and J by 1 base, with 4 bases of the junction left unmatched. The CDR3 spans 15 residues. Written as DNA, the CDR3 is TGTGCCAGCAGCTTTCCCAGCGGGGGCACAGATACGCAGTATTTT. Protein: CASSFPSGGTDTQYF.

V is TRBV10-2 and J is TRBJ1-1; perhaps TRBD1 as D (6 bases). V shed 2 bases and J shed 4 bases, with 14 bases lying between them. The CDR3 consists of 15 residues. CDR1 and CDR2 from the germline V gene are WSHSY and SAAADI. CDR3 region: CASSERGSRGTEAFF. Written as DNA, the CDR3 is TGCGCCAGCAGTGAGAGGGGGTCGAGGGGCACTGAAGCTTTCTTT.

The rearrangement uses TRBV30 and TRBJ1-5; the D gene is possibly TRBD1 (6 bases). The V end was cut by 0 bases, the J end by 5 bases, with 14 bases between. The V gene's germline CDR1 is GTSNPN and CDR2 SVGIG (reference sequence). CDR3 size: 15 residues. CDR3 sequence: CAWSVSRGAYQPQHF. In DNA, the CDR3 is TGTGCCTGGAGTGTATCTCGGGGGGCCTATCAGCCCCAGCATTTT.

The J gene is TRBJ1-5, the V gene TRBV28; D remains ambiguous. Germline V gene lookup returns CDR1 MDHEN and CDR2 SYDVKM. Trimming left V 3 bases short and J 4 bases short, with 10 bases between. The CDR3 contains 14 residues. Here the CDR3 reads CASSFPGTNQPQHF. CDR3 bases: TGTGCCAGCAGTTTCCCAGGAACAAATCAGCCCCAGCATTTT.

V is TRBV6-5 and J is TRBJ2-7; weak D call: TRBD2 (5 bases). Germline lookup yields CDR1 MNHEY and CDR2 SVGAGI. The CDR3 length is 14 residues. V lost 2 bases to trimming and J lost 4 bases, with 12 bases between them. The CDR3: CASSYGRGSYEQYF. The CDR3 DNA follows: TGTGCCAGCAGTTACGGCCGGGGATCTTACGAGCAGTACTTC.

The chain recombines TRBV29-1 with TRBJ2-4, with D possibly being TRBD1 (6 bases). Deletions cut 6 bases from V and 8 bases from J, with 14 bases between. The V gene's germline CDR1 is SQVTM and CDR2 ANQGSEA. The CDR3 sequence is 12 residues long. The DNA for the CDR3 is TGCAGCGTGGGCAGGGGTGCGGACATTCAGTACTTC. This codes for CSVGRGADIQYF.

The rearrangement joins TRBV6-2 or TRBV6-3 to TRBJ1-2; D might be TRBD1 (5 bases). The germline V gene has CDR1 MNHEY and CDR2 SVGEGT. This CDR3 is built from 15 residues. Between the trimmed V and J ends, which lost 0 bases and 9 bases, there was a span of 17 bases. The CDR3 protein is CASSYSAAGFSSYTF. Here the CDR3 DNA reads TGTGCCAGCAGTTACTCCGCAGCAGGGTTTAGTAGCTACACCTTC.

DNA for the CDR3: TGTGCCAGCCAACTAGCGGGAGGTGGAGATGAGCAGTTCTTC. It is translated as CASQLAGGGDEQFF. The chain joins TRBV7-9 to TRBJ2-1, with 12 bases that match TRBD2. Germline loops: CDR1 SEHNR, CDR2 FQNEAQ (reference sequence). The ends lost 8 bases at V and 8 bases at J; junction bases unmatched: 7. This CDR3 has 14 amino acids.

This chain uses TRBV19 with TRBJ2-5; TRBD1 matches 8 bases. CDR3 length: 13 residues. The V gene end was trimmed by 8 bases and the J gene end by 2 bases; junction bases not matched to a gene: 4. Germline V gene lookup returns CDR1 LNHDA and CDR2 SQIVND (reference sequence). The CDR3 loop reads CASPRTGQETQYF. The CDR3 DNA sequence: TGTGCCAGTCCTAGGACAGGGCAAGAGACCCAGTACTTC.

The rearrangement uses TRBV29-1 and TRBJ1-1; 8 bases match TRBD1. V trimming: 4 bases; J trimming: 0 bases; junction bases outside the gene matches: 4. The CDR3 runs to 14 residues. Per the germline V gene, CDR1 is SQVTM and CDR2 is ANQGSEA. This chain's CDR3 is CSVGGQALNTEAFF. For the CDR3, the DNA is TGCAGCGTTGGGGGACAGGCATTGAACACTGAAGCTTTCTTT.

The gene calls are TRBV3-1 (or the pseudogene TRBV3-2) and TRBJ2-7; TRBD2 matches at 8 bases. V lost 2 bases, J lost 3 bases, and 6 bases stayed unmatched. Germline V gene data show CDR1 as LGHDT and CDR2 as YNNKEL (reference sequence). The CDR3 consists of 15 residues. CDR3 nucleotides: TGTGCCAGCAGCCAATCGGGAGGGCCTTACTACGAGCAGTACTTC. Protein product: CASSQSGGPYYEQYF.

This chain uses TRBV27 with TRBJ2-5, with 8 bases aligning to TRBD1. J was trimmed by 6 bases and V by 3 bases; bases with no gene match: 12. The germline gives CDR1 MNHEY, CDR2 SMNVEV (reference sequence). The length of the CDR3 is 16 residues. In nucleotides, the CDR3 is TGTGCCAGCAGTTTGACGAGAGGGGACAGGTCACAGACCCAGTACTTC. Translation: CASSLTRGDRSQTQYF.